This T cell receptor (beta chain) appears in the sequencing data of a study of blood T cells in healthy people across ages. Whole-study findings and limits: When one million T cells were used, diversity estimates were thought to be underestimates. Expanded clonotype shifts may have been confounded, as the donors had an unknown CMV status.

Details on this clonotype: The antigen is undetermined.

Total RNA amounts of at least 6 micrograms were extracted per sample. From germline, CDR1 is SGHTA and CDR2 FQGTGA. The CDR3 has 14 residues. Trimming shortened V by 5 bases and J by 5 bases, and 15 bases separated the two germline ends. Using a J-beta primer mix together with a sample-barcoded 5' primer, a second PCR was run for 7 to 11 cycles. A template-switch adaptor with 12 random nucleotides tagged each cDNA molecule. TCRdb re-called the 5' RACE reads with MiXCR, one entry per CDR3 protein. The data contain 1.5 million to 2 million distinct CDR3 sequences, about 49% of them singletons. This clonotype was sampled from a middle-aged woman in good health. The source material was blood. The chain is built from TRBV7-3 and TRBJ2-5; tentative D call: TRBD2 (5 bases). In DNA form, the CDR3 reads TGTGCCAGCAGCGAACTCGCGGGTGCGGAGACCCAGTACTTC. As protein: CASSELAGAETQYF.